One and the same sample provided the 28 T cell receptor beta chains below, sequenced in a study of blood T cell repertoires in COVID-19. Sequencing used immunoSEQ multiplex PCR; TCRdb keeps in-frame clones, though not all of them. Of 150,000 or so clones in the sample, roughly nine tenths were seen once. The sample was peripheral blood. These TCRs come from a man in his fifties with acute or convalescent COVID-19.

This clone was seen once. The chain links TRBV19 to TRBJ1-1; no clear D. The germline CDR1 and CDR2 sequences are LNHDA and SQIVND (reference sequence). V was pared by 4 bases and J by 0 bases, with 9 bases between. The CDR3 has 14 amino acids. CDR3 DNA sequence: TGTGCCAGTAGTAGGAGGGAGATGAACACTGAAGCTTTCTTT. It encodes CASSRREMNTEAFF.

The gene calls are TRBV6-5 and TRBJ1-1; D is perhaps TRBD1 (5 bases). V shed 0 bases and J shed 6 bases, with 14 bases lying between them. Germline-derived CDR1 and CDR2 are MNHEY and SVGAGI. This CDR3 region has 15 residues. The DNA for the CDR3 is TGTGCCAGCAGTTACTCGAGTGGGGCGACCTCTGAAGCTTTCTTT. This translates into CASSYSSGATSEAFF.

CDR3 residues: CASSEGAGSGNTIYF. The CDR3 DNA follows: TGTGCCAGCAGTGAAGGGGCTGGCTCTGGAAACACCATATATTTT. The chain joins TRBV6-1 to TRBJ1-3; unclear D gene. Germline V gene lookup returns CDR1 MNHNS and CDR2 SASEGT. Trimming left V 1 base short and J 0 bases short, with 7 bases between. CDR3 size: 15 residues.

The chain couples TRBV5-4 to TRBJ1-2; the D is unclear. Trimming left V 0 bases short and J 2 bases short, with 5 bases between. The CDR3 covers 13 residues. The germline V gene has CDR1 SGHNT and CDR2 YYREEE (reference sequence). CDR3 bases: TGTGCCAGCAGCTTGGTTCAGAACTATGGCTACACCTTC. It specifies CASSLVQNYGYTF.

In DNA form, the CDR3 reads TGTGCCAGCAGTCCCAGGCGGGGTAAGGACAGGGGCCATCTCTCCTACAATGAGCAGTTCTTC. Protein product: CASSPRRGKDRGHLSYNEQFF. The rearrangement links TRBV3-1 (or the pseudogene TRBV3-2) to TRBJ2-1, with 9 bases that match TRBD1. Germline CDR1 is LGHDT and CDR2 is YNNKEL (reference sequence). V dropped 6 bases and J dropped 0; count of bases not matched to a gene: 21. The CDR3 length is 21 residues.

The rearrangement uses TRBV5-4 and TRBJ2-3; 11 bases align to TRBD2. Germline V lookup: CDR1 SGHNT, CDR2 YYREEE (reference sequence). The V and J ends lost 3 bases and 4 bases, in that order; junction bases with no gene match: 7. The CDR3 is 16 amino acids. The CDR3 DNA is TGTGCCAGCAGCTCTCGGGTAGCGGGAGGGCCAGATACGCAGTATTTT. Amino acid sequence: CASSSRVAGGPDTQYF.

This clone has more than one count but fewer than ten. The same CDR3 is also encoded by other DNA sequences in this sample. The V gene is TRBV11-2, the J gene TRBJ1-6; D might be TRBD1 (6 bases). Germline V gene data show CDR1 as SGHAT and CDR2 as FQNNGV. V lost 6 bases and J 5 bases, leaving 11 bases between the germline ends. The CDR3 consists of 14 residues. CDR3 loop: CASSQGFNNSPLHF. As DNA, the CDR3 is TGTGCCAGCAGTCAGGGGTTTAATAATTCACCCCTCCACTTT.

This clone was counted only a few times. The chain uses TRBV23-1 and TRBJ1-5; 7 bases match TRBD1. TRBV23-1 is noted as an ORF with a role that remains uncertain. Losses at the gene ends were 3 bases for V and 5 bases for J; bases not matched to a gene: 4. The CDR3 length is 14 residues. DNA of the CDR3: TGCGCCAGCAGTCACCGACAGGGAGATCAGCCCCAGCATTTT. Translated: CASSHRQGDQPQHF.

The chain has TRBV20-1 and TRBJ1-2, with D hard to call. Trimming stripped 6 bases from V and 8 bases from J, with 10 bases between. Germline V CDR1 and CDR2: DFQATT, SNEGSKA (reference sequence). The CDR3 totals 10 residues. The CDR3 protein is CSAPNMGYTF. CDR3 in DNA: TGCAGTGCCCCAAACATGGGCTACACCTTC.

This clone was picked up one time. This likely came from a read error, as a far larger clone is one base away. This chain joins TRBV5-5 and TRBJ1-1; D is unresolved. V was cut by 3 bases and J by 0 bases, with 6 bases left in between. Germline CDR1 is SGHKS and CDR2 is YYEKEE (reference sequence). This CDR3 spans 13 amino acids. CDR3 amino acids: CASSSTVNTEAFF. Written as DNA, the CDR3 is TGTGCCAGCAGCTCAACAGTGAACACTGAAGCTTTCTTT.

J is TRBJ2-1 and V is TRBV11-2; possibly TRBD2 for D (6 bases). The CDR3 has 14 amino acids. V was cut by 3 bases and J by 4 bases, with 10 bases left in between. Germline CDR1 reads SGHAT; CDR2 reads FQNNGV. DNA for the CDR3: TGTGCCAGCAGCTTCTCCGGGAGTTACAATGAGCAGTTCTTC. As protein: CASSFSGSYNEQFF.

This rearrangement joins TRBV27 to TRBJ2-7; TRBD2 might be the D (5 bases). The CDR3 has 16 amino acids. V was trimmed by 3 bases and J by 4 bases, leaving 19 bases between them. Per germline, CDR1 MNHEY and CDR2 SMNVEV (reference sequence). The chain's CDR3 is CASSFGVGRAVYEQYF. CDR3 DNA: TGTGCCAGCAGTTTTGGGGTAGGGAGAGCCGTTTACGAGCAGTACTTC.

The genes are TRBV27 and TRBJ2-7, with 7 bases lining up with TRBD1. The CDR3 totals 14 residues. Germline V gene lookup returns CDR1 MNHEY and CDR2 SMNVEV (reference sequence). With V trimmed by 7 bases and J by 6 bases, 12 bases remained unmatched. CDR3 region: CASTPTLGGVEQYF. The CDR3 DNA reads TGTGCCAGCACCCCAACTTTAGGGGGCGTCGAGCAGTACTTC.

CDR3 protein: CASSPRVSGGTSTDTQYF. The CDR3 bases are TGTGCCAGCAGCCCCCGGGTTAGCGGGGGAACTAGCACAGATACGCAGTATTTT. V and J are TRBV5-4 and TRBJ2-3; 9 nucleotides match TRBD2. The CDR3 runs 18 residues. The V segment lost 4 bases and the J segment 0 bases; nucleotides outside the gene matches: 12. From germline, CDR1 is SGHNT and CDR2 YYREEE (reference sequence).

The chain is built from TRBV6-5 and TRBJ1-6; perhaps TRBD1 as D (5 bases). The CDR3 covers 14 residues. In germline, CDR1 is MNHEY, CDR2 SVGAGI. V was shortened by 7 bases and J by 7 bases, with 14 bases between the two germline ends. CDR3 coding DNA: TGTGCCAGCATAGTCGCAGGGTTGAATTCACCCCTCCACTTT. It encodes CASIVAGLNSPLHF.

The chain couples TRBV27 to TRBJ1-1; D may be TRBD1 (5 bases). V was shortened by 3 bases and J by 8 bases, with 13 bases between the two germline ends. This CDR3 region has 13 residues. Germline V gives CDR1 MNHEY, CDR2 SMNVEV (reference sequence). CDR3 nucleotide sequence: TGTGCCAGCAGTTTGGAGGTTCGGGGGGAAGCTTTCTTT. Translation gives CASSLEVRGEAFF.

CDR3 DNA sequence: TGTGCCAGCAGTTACACGCCCGGACAGGGGCGGGATGAGCAGTTCTTC. Its protein is CASSYTPGQGRDEQFF. The chain joins TRBV6-2 or TRBV6-3 to TRBJ2-1, with 9 bases fitting TRBD1. Germline trimming cut 2 bases from V and 8 bases from J; bases unmatched to any gene: 10. CDR1 and CDR2 from the germline V gene are MNHEY and SVGEGT. This CDR3 comprises 16 residues.

The V gene is TRBV11-3, the J gene TRBJ2-1; 10 bases are shared with TRBD2. The CDR3 has 13 residues. Germline CDR1 is SGHNT and CDR2 is YENEEA. The ends lost 4 bases at V and 7 bases at J; junction bases unmatched: 1. CDR3 loop: CASSSSGSNEQFF. CDR3 DNA: TGTGCCAGCAGCTCTAGCGGGAGTAATGAGCAGTTCTTC.

The V gene is TRBV11-2, the J gene TRBJ2-5, with D maybe TRBD1 (5 bases). V gave up 4 bases and J gave up 4 bases, with 16 bases separating them. Germline V CDR1 and CDR2: SGHAT, FQNNGV. The CDR3 has 15 residues. This chain's CDR3 is CASSSRYGASETQYF. The DNA of the CDR3 is TGTGCCAGCAGCTCCCGCTATGGGGCGTCAGAGACCCAGTACTTC.

V usage is TRBV11-3 and J usage is TRBJ2-7; 7 bases line up with TRBD1. The V gene's germline CDR1 is SGHNT and CDR2 YENEEA. This CDR3 contains 17 residues. V was pared by 7 bases and J by 2 bases, with 17 bases of the junction left unmatched. This chain's CDR3 is CASTQRTGTASPYEQYF. CDR3 nucleotides: TGTGCCAGCACCCAGAGAACCGGGACAGCGAGCCCCTACGAGCAGTACTTC.

The rearrangement joins TRBV6-5 to TRBJ2-7; tentatively, D is TRBD1 (5 bases). The CDR3 sequence is 14 residues long. CDR1 MNHEY and CDR2 SVGAGI come from the germline V gene. Trimming removed 0 bases from V and 3 bases from J, with 9 bases in between. The CDR3 nucleotides are TGTGCCAGCAGTTACTCTCAGGGTGGCTACGAGCAGTACGTC. It yields the protein CASSYSQGGYEQYV.

The chain has TRBV19 and TRBJ2-2; D perhaps matches TRBD1 (6 bases). The CDR3 length is 16 residues. Trimming shortened V by 1 base and J by 4 bases, and 13 bases separated the two germline ends. Germline lookup yields CDR1 LNHDA and CDR2 SQIVND (reference sequence). The CDR3 sequence is CASSIVGQRSTGELFF. The CDR3 nucleotides are TGTGCCAGTAGTATAGTCGGACAGCGTAGCACCGGGGAGCTGTTTTTT.

The V call is TRBV3-1 (or the pseudogene TRBV3-2), the J call TRBJ1-2; TRBD1 aligns across 8 bases. Per the germline V gene, CDR1 is LGHDT and CDR2 is YNNKEL (reference sequence). The J segment lost 8 bases and the V segment lost 4 bases, leaving 6 bases of the junction unmatched. The CDR3 spans 13 residues. CDR3 DNA: TGTGCCAGCAGCCTGGACAGGGCGGGAGGCTACACCTTC. Its protein is CASSLDRAGGYTF.

The rearrangement links TRBV2 to TRBJ1-5; the D gene is possibly TRBD1 (6 bases). The germline V and J ends were trimmed by 6 bases and 6 bases, with 15 bases remaining between them. In germline, CDR1 is SNHLY, CDR2 FYNNEI. This CDR3 is 14 amino acids long. The CDR3 sequence: CASSAQGIGQPQHF. In DNA, the CDR3 is TGTGCCAGCAGCGCTCAGGGGATCGGTCAGCCCCAGCATTTT.

The chain recombines TRBV10-3 with TRBJ1-3; possibly TRBD1 for D (6 bases). CDR3 length: 17 amino acids. Per germline, CDR1 ENHRY and CDR2 SYGVKD. Trimming pared 6 bases from V and 0 bases from J, leaving 18 bases between. For the CDR3, the DNA is TGTGCCATCAGCGCCAAACCTGGACAGAACTCTGGAAACACCATATATTTT. As protein: CAISAKPGQNSGNTIYF.

The chain recombines TRBV18 with TRBJ1-3, with a weak D call TRBD1 (6 bases). The CDR3 is 17 amino acids. The germline gives CDR1 KGHSH, CDR2 LQKENI. Trimming cost V 3 bases and J 0 bases, with 15 bases left between them. CDR3: CASSPSDSLYSGNTIYF. The CDR3 nucleotides are TGTGCCAGCTCACCGTCGGACAGTTTATACTCTGGAAACACCATATATTTT.

This chain uses TRBV5-5 with TRBJ1-4, with TRBD1 identical over 8 bases. This CDR3 region has 14 residues. V was pared by 3 bases and J by 6 bases, with 4 bases of the junction left unmatched. CDR1 SGHKS and CDR2 YYEKEE come from the germline V gene (reference sequence). This CDR3 is CASSSRGRDEKLFF. The CDR3 coding sequence is TGTGCCAGCAGCTCCAGGGGGCGCGATGAAAAACTGTTTTTT.

The rearrangement links TRBV11-2 to TRBJ1-6; 9 bases match TRBD1. The CDR3 loop spans 15 amino acids. From germline, CDR1 is SGHAT and CDR2 FQNNGV. With 3 bases clipped from V and 4 bases from J, the junction kept 1 base outside the gene matches. In DNA form, the CDR3 reads TGTGCCAGCAGCTTTGACAGGGGGTATAATTCACCCCTCCACTTT. This codes for CASSFDRGYNSPLHF.